The 13 T cell receptor beta chains below all came from one sample that was sequenced in a study of cytomegalovirus exposure and HLA in healthy donors. PCR used 60 Vbeta primers and 13 Jbeta primers. The protocol was immunoSEQ multiplex PCR, while the TCRdb copy is restricted to in-frame clones and leaves out a portion. Among fewer than 200,000 clones, around 85% were seen once, and the ten largest hold 4.3%. The sequencing sample was made of PBMCs. Receptors originate from a man aged 40-49 years in good health and CMV-seronegative.

J is TRBJ2-4 and V is TRBV7-9, with TRBD2 as a possible D gene (5 bases). The CDR3 sequence is 14 residues long. Trimming stripped 6 bases from V and 7 bases from J, with 16 bases between. CDR1 and CDR2 (germline): SEHNR, FQNEAQ (reference sequence). CDR3: CASRPTREQNIQYF. CDR3 coding DNA: TGTGCCAGCAGACCAACCCGGGAACAGAACATTCAGTACTTC.

CDR3 in amino acids: CASSEKGRETGKSYEQYF. Here the CDR3 DNA reads TGTGCCAGCAGTGAGAAAGGAAGAGAGACAGGGAAGTCCTACGAGCAGTACTTC. The chain joins TRBV2 to TRBJ2-7, with 7 bases identical to TRBD1. The J segment lost 1 base and the V segment lost 3 bases, leaving 15 bases of the junction unmatched. Germline CDR1 and CDR2: SNHLY and FYNNEI. The CDR3 spans 18 residues. Looking up the rest from reference TRBV2 and TRBJ2-7 gives the full variable domain: EPEVTQTPSHQVTQMGQEVILRCVPISNHLYFYWYRQILGQKVEFLVSFYNNEISEKSEIFDDQFSVERPDGSNFTLKIRSTKLEDSAMYFCASSEKGRETGKSYEQYFGPGTRLTVT.

This chain links TRBV28 with TRBJ2-1; 7 bases agree with TRBD1. Germline V gene lookup returns CDR1 MDHEN and CDR2 SYDVKM. V shed 5 bases, J shed 15 bases, and the junction held 10 bases outside the gene matches. This CDR3 is built from 12 residues. The CDR3 loop is CASSEGQAYSFF. The CDR3 DNA reads TGTGCCAGCAGTGAAGGACAGGCGTACTCGTTCTTC.

The chain combines TRBV30 with TRBJ1-4; D possibly corresponds to TRBD1 (5 bases). Germline CDR1 is GTSNPN and CDR2 is SVGIG (reference sequence). V lost 1 base, J lost 6 bases, and 9 bases lay in between. This CDR3 has 13 residues. The CDR3 bases are TGTGCCTGGAGTGAAGGGGCCTATGAAAAACTGTTTTTT. Amino acid sequence: CAWSEGAYEKLFF.

The genes are TRBV6-5 and TRBJ2-7; D is perhaps TRBD2 (5 bases). CDR3 length: 14 amino acids. V was pared by 3 bases and J by 7 bases, with 16 bases between. Germline V gene sequence: CDR1 MNHEY, CDR2 SVGAGI. The CDR3 DNA reads as TGTGCCAGCAGTTATTCCCCATCGTCGGGGGAGCAGTACTTC. Its translation is CASSYSPSSGEQYF.

The chain employs TRBV27 and TRBJ1-2; D unresolved. Deletions cut 4 bases from V and 8 bases from J, with 11 bases between. This CDR3 is 12 amino acids long. CDR1 and CDR2 from the germline V gene are MNHEY and SMNVEV (reference sequence). The CDR3 sequence is CASSSLGRGYTF. Written as DNA, the CDR3 is TGTGCCAGCAGTTCTCTCGGCAGGGGCTACACCTTC.

The chain employs TRBV6-5 and TRBJ1-5; tentative D call: TRBD1 (6 bases). Trimming left V 5 bases short and J 1 base short, with 12 bases between. The CDR3 covers 15 residues. Germline CDR1 reads MNHEY; CDR2 reads SVGAGI. The CDR3 bases are TGTGCCAGCAGTAAACAGGGAGTAAGCAATCAGCCCCAGCATTTT. Residues: CASSKQGVSNQPQHF.

This chain links TRBV4-2 with TRBJ1-4; D remains ambiguous. CDR1 LGHNA and CDR2 YNFKEQ come from the germline V gene. The CDR3 is 15 amino acids. The ends were cut back, 0 bases at V and 6 bases at J, with 11 bases in the middle. Here the CDR3 reads CASSQDGSSDEKLFF. The CDR3 DNA is TGTGCCAGCAGCCAAGATGGAAGTAGCGATGAAAAACTGTTTTTT.

The chain couples TRBV30 to TRBJ1-5; D remains ambiguous. The ends were cut back, 1 base at V and 5 bases at J, with 6 bases in the middle. Germline V gene lookup returns CDR1 GTSNPN and CDR2 SVGIG (reference sequence). This CDR3 spans 12 amino acids. CDR3 region: CAWSERDQPQHF. CDR3 sequence (DNA): TGTGCCTGGAGTGAGCGGGATCAGCCCCAGCATTTT.

The chain employs TRBV19 and TRBJ2-5; TRBD1 matches 8 bases. The end of the DNA fits TRBJ2-7 better, so the J call may be wrong. Germline V lookup: CDR1 LNHDA, CDR2 SQIVND (reference sequence). The CDR3 has 14 residues. The CDR3 reads CASSPQTGAYEQYF. DNA for the CDR3: TGTGCCAGTAGTCCACAGACAGGGGCCTACGAGCAGTACTTC.

This chain connects TRBV27 to TRBJ2-5, with D unresolved. Trimming left V 6 bases short and J 2 bases short, with 16 bases between. CDR3 size: 15 residues. The germline V gene encodes CDR1 MNHEY and CDR2 SMNVEV (reference sequence). The CDR3 loop reads CASSFYDGRQETQYF. The CDR3, as DNA: TGTGCCAGCAGCTTCTATGACGGCAGGCAAGAGACCCAGTACTTC.

The CDR3 bases are TGTGCCAGTAGTGAGGGAAGGGGGTACGAGCAGTACTTC. It codes for CASSEGRGYEQYF. V usage is TRBV19 and J usage is TRBJ2-7; perhaps TRBD1 as D (6 bases). CDR1 LNHDA and CDR2 SQIVND come from the germline V gene (reference sequence). The CDR3 is 13 amino acids. V was trimmed by 5 bases and J by 4 bases, leaving 12 bases between them.

The chain carries TRBV4-3 and TRBJ2-7, with a possible D match to TRBD1 (6 bases). Germline V lookup: CDR1 LGHNA, CDR2 YSLEER. The CDR3 runs 15 residues. The V end was cut by 0 bases, the J end by 1 base, with 10 bases between. CDR3 in DNA: TGCGCCAGCAGCCAAGATGGTGGACAGTCCTACGAGCAGTACTTC. Its translation: CASSQDGGQSYEQYF.